Listed below are T cell receptor beta chains from one sample, sequenced in a study of immune cell composition in non-small cell lung cancer. Generated by immunoSEQ multiplex PCR, the TCRdb table keeps only in-frame clones and is missing some. The sample holds approximately 9,000 clones, less than 80% seen once. The sample consisted of lung tumor tissue. Source of these receptors: a human donor with non-small cell lung cancer. Each CDR3 is given with its conserved first and last residue. The D gene is left open where the match is weak. Some rows mark clone size as missing; the rest say once, few, many or name a class of expanded clone.

j_gene,d_gene,v_gene,abundance,CDR3aa,CDR3nt
TRBJ2-7,TRBD1,TRBV30,.,CAWSLDRGDEQYF,TGTGCCTGGAGTTTGGACAGGGGGGACGAGCAGTACTTC
TRBJ1-5,TRBD1,TRBV27,.,CASRDRSGQPQHF,TGTGCGAGCAGGGACAGGTCGGGTCAGCCCCAGCATTTT
TRBJ2-5,.,TRBV19,.,CASSRRSQETQYF,TGTGCCAGTAGCCGACGATCCCAAGAGACCCAGTACTTC
TRBJ1-4,.,TRBV7-9,few,CASSSGAGRVEKLFF,TGTGCCAGCAGCTCCGGGGCAGGGCGAGTTGAAAAACTGTTTTTT
TRBJ1-1,.,TRBV9,few,CASSVDLGGEAFF,TGTGCCAGCAGCGTAGACCTGGGGGGTGAAGCTTTCTTT
TRBJ2-2,TRBD2,TRBV29-1,.,CSVRGVGGELFF,TGCAGCGTTCGGGGGGTAGGCGGGGAGCTGTTTTTT
TRBJ1-1,.,TRBV19,.,CASSASPQGWHTEAFF,TGTGCCAGTAGTGCCTCACCCCAGGGGTGGCACACTGAAGCTTTCTTT
TRBJ2-5,.,TRBV18,.,CASSYGGPETQYF,TGTGCCAGCTCCTACGGGGGCCCAGAGACCCAGTACTTC
TRBJ1-1,.,TRBV7-8,.,CASSFTPGQNTEAFF,TGTGCCAGCAGCTTTACGCCGGGACAGAACACTGAAGCTTTCTTT
TRBJ2-7,TRBD2,TRBV14,few,CASSPLAAVNYEQYF,TGTGCCAGCAGCCCACTAGCGGCCGTTAACTACGAGCAGTACTTC
TRBJ2-7,TRBD1,TRBV7-9,few,CASSGQVTYEQYF,TGTGCCAGCTCGGGACAGGTGACCTACGAGCAGTACTTC
TRBJ2-1,TRBD2,TRBV5-1,once,CASSPSGGGGANEQFF,TGCGCCAGCAGCCCTAGCGGGGGAGGCGGTGCCAATGAGCAGTTCTTC
TRBJ2-3,TRBD1,TRBV10-2,.,CASSEPRQGADTQYF,TGCGCCAGCAGTGAGCCGCGACAGGGTGCAGATACGCAGTATTTT
TRBJ2-3,.,TRBV7-9,few,CASSLMGRGYTDTQYF,TGTGCCAGCAGCTTAATGGGCAGGGGTTACACAGATACGCAGTATTTT
TRBJ2-7,.,TRBV14,medium-sized,CASSHSYEQYF,TGTGCCAGCAGCCACTCCTACGAGCAGTACTTC
TRBJ1-5,.,TRBV7-9,once,CTQINHQPQHF,TGTACCCAGATTAACCATCAGCCCCAGCATTTT
TRBJ1-6,.,TRBV6-6,few,CASIKRGKGALHF,TGTGCCAGCATCAAGAGAGGGAAAGGGGCCCTCCACTTT
TRBJ2-3,.,TRBV7-9,.,CASSRQSDTQYF,TGTGCCAGCAGCAGACAGTCAGATACGCAGTATTTT
TRBJ2-7,TRBD2,TRBV9,few,CASSPRGLAGTYEQYF,TGTGCCAGCAGCCCCAGAGGACTAGCGGGGACCTACGAGCAGTACTTC
TRBJ2-1,.,TRBV9,.,CASSVVEVTYNEQFF,TGTGCCAGCAGCGTAGTCGAGGTTACCTACAATGAGCAGTTCTTC
TRBJ1-3,.,TRBV4-1,few,CASSQEIGGSGNTIYF,TGCGCCAGCAGCCAAGAAATAGGGGGCTCTGGAAACACCATATATTTT
TRBJ1-2,TRBD1,TRBV6-5,.,CASSPTGFYGYTF,TGTGCCAGCAGCCCGACAGGGTTCTATGGCTACACCTTC
TRBJ1-5,.,TRBV19,.,CASSPERGQPQHF,TGTGCCAGTAGTCCGGAGAGGGGTCAGCCCCAGCATTTT
TRBJ1-2,TRBD1,TRBV7-2,.,CASSLATGTGGVHGYTF,TGTGCCAGCAGCTTAGCGACGGGGACAGGGGGCGTTCATGGCTACACCTTC
TRBJ1-1,.,TRBV6-1,.,CASKNTEAFF,TGTGCCAGCAAAAACACTGAAGCTTTCTTT
TRBJ1-3,.,TRBV18,few,CASSPTPEGGTIYF,TGTGCCAGCTCACCAACCCCCGAGGGGGGCACCATATATTTT
TRBJ1-6,.,TRBV9,.,CASSDEGVNSPLHF,TGTGCCAGCAGCGACGAGGGGGTCAATTCACCCCTCCACTTT
TRBJ1-1,TRBD1,TRBV5-1,.,CASLNRDRGGTEAFF,TGCGCCAGCCTTAACCGGGACAGGGGTGGCACTGAAGCTTTCTTT
TRBJ2-7,.,TRBV4-1,.,CASSPPGLDEQYF,TGCGCCAGCAGCCCCCCCGGCCTCGACGAGCAGTACTTC
TRBJ2-1,.,TRBV20-1,.,CSANHFNEQFF,TGCAGTGCTAACCACTTCAATGAGCAGTTCTTC
TRBJ2-1,.,TRBV7-3,.,CASSLTGYNEQFF,TGTGCCAGCAGCTTAACCGGTTACAATGAGCAGTTCTTC
TRBJ1-2,TRBD1,TRBV6-6,.,CASSDGQVYGYTF,TGTGCCAGCAGTGACGGACAGGTCTATGGCTACACCTTC
TRBJ2-2,.,TRBV2,few,CASSAVRGSTGELFF,TGTGCCAGCAGTGCAGTTCGGGGGAGCACCGGGGAGCTGTTTTTT
TRBJ2-1,.,TRBV6-6,few,CASNPLLSGEGIEQFF,TGTGCCAGCAACCCTCTCTTGTCGGGGGAAGGGATTGAGCAGTTCTTC
TRBJ2-7,TRBD1,TRBV29-1,.,CSPLGTGGSEQYF,TGCAGCCCCCTCGGGACAGGAGGGTCCGAGCAGTACTTC
TRBJ1-2,.,TRBV10-3,.,CAISAGGLYGYTF,TGTGCCATCAGTGCGGGGGGCCTCTATGGCTACACCTTC
TRBJ2-3,.,TRBV19,.,CASSLTATGFTDTQYF,TGTGCCAGTAGTCTCACCGCGACAGGATTCACAGATACGCAGTATTTT
TRBJ2-7,TRBD2,TRBV7-9,.,CASSLVLRTSGGPREQYF,TGTGCCAGCAGCTTAGTCCTCCGGACTAGCGGGGGCCCGAGGGAGCAGTACTTC
TRBJ1-1,.,TRBV10-3,.,CAISPGHPNTEAFF,TGTGCCATCAGTCCGGGACACCCGAACACTGAAGCTTTCTTT
TRBJ1-6,.,TRBV6-1,few,CASSDSSPLHF,TGTGCCAGCAGTGATAGTTCACCCCTCCACTTT
TRBJ1-1,.,TRBV11-2,.,CASSSGNLNTEAFF,TGTGCCAGCAGCTCCGGTAACTTGAACACTGAAGCTTTCTTT
TRBJ1-4,.,TRBV2,once,CASSETTATNEKLFF,TGTGCCAGCAGTGAGACCACAGCAACTAATGAAAAACTGTTTTTT
TRBJ2-7,.,TRBV30,.,CAWRATGSEQYF,TGTGCCTGGAGAGCGACCGGGTCCGAGCAGTACTTC
TRBJ1-2,.,TRBV7-9,.,CASSLRGEQGNYGYTF,TGTGCCAGCAGCCTTCGCGGGGAACAGGGTAACTATGGCTACACCTTC
TRBJ2-7,.,TRBV9,.,CASSLQGGGSYEQYF,TGTGCCAGCAGCCTTCAGGGCGGAGGCTCCTACGAGCAGTACTTC